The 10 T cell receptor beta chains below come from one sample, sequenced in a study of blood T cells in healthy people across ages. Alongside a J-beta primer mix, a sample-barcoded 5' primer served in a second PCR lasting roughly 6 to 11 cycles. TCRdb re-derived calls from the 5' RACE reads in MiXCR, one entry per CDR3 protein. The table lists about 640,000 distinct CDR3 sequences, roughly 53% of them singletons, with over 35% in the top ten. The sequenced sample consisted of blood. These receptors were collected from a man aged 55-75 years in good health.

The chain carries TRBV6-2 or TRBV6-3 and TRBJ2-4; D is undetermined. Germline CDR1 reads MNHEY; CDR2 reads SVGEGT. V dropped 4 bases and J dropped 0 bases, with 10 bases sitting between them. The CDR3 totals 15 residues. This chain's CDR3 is CASSSTAPAKNIQYF. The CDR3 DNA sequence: TGTGCCAGCAGTTCAACAGCACCAGCCAAAAACATTCAGTACTTC.

The CDR3 sequence is CAISESGSPAYEQYF. The CDR3 nucleotides are TGTGCCATCAGTGAGTCAGGGTCCCCGGCCTACGAGCAGTACTTC. V usage is TRBV10-3 and J usage is TRBJ2-7; D unclear. Per the germline V gene, CDR1 is ENHRY and CDR2 is SYGVKD. V was shortened by 0 bases and J by 2 bases, with 11 bases between the two germline ends. This CDR3 is 15 amino acids long.

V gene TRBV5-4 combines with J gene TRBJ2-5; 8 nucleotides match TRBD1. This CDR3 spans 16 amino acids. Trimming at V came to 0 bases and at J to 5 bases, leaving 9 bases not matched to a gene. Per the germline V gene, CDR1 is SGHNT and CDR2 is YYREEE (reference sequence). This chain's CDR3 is CASSLDGAGGAETQYF. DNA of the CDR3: TGTGCCAGCAGCTTGGATGGGGCAGGGGGCGCGGAGACCCAGTACTTC.

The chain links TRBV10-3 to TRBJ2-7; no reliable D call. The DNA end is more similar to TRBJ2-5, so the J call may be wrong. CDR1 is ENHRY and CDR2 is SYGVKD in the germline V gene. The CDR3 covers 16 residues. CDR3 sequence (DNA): TGTGCCATCAGTGAGTCACCAGCGTCGCTAGAAGAGACCCAGTACTTC. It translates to CAISESPASLEETQYF.

Here the CDR3 DNA reads TGTGCCAGCAGGAGCAACCAAGAGACCCAGTACTTC. Protein product: CASRSNQETQYF. The gene calls are TRBV7-8 and TRBJ2-5; D gene uncertain. The CDR3 consists of 12 residues. V was pared by 6 bases and J by 0 bases, with 5 bases between. In germline, CDR1 is SGHVS, CDR2 FQNEAQ. The full variable domain, completed using reference TRBV7-8 and TRBJ2-5, is GAGVSQSPRYKVAKRGQDVALRCDPISGHVSLFWYQQALGQGPEFLTYFQNEAQLDKSGLPSDRFFAERPEGSVSTLKIQRTQQEDSAVYLCASRSNQETQYFGPGTRLLVL.

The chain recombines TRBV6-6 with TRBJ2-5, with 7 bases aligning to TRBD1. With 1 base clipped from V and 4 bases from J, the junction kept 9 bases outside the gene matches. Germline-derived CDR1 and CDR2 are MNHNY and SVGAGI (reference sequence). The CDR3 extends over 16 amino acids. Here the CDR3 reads CASSYFETGRGETQYF. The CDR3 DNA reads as TGTGCCAGCAGTTACTTCGAGACAGGGCGTGGAGAGACCCAGTACTTC.

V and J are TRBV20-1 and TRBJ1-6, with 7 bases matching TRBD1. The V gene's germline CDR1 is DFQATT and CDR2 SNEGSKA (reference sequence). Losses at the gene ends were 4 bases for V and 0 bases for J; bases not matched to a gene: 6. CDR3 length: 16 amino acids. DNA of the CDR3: TGCAGTGCTACAGGACAGGCCCTCTCCTATAATTCACCCCTCCACTTT. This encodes CSATGQALSYNSPLHF.

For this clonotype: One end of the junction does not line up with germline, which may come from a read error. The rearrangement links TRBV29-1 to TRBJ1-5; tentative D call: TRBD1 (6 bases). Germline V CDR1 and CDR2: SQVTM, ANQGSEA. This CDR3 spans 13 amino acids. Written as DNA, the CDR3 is TGCAGCGTGGAAGGACAGCTCAATCAGCCCCAGCATTTT. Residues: CSVEGQLNQPQHF.

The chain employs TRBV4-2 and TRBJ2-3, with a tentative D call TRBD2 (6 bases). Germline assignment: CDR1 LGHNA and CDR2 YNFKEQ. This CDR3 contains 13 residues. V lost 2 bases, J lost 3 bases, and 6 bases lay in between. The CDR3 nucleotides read TGTGCCAGCAGCCAACTAGCGACAGATACGCAGTATTTT. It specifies CASSQLATDTQYF.

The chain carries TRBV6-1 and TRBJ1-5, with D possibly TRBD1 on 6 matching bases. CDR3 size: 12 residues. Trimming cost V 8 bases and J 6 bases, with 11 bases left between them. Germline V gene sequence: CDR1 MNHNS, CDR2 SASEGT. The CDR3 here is CASHREGQPQHF. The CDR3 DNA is TGTGCCAGCCACAGGGAAGGTCAGCCCCAGCATTTT.